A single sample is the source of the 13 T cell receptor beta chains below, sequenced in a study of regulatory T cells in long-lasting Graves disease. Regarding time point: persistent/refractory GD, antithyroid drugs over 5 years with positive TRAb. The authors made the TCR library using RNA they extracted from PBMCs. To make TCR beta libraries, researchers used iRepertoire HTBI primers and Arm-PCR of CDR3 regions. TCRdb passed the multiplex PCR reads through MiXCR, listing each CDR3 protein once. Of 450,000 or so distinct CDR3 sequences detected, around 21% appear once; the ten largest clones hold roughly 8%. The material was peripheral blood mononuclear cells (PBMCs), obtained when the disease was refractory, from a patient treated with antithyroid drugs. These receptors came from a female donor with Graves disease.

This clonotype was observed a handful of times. Written as DNA, the CDR3 is TGTGCCAGCAGTTACGCGACAGGGGTGTCTGAAGCTTTCTTT. It yields the protein CASSYATGVSEAFF. This rearrangement joins TRBV11-1 to TRBJ1-1, with 8 bases matching TRBD1. Germline V gene data show CDR1 as SGHAT and CDR2 as FQDESV (reference sequence). Trimming cost V 6 bases and J 6 bases; bases outside gene matches: 9. The CDR3 consists of 14 residues.

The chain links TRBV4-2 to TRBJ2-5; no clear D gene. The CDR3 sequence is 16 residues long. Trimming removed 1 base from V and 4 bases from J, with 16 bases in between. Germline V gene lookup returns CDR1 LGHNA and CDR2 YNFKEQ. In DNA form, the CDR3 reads TGTGCCAGCAGCCAAGGGCCGGGCGTGGTGGGAGAGACCCAGTACTTC. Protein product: CASSQGPGVVGETQYF.

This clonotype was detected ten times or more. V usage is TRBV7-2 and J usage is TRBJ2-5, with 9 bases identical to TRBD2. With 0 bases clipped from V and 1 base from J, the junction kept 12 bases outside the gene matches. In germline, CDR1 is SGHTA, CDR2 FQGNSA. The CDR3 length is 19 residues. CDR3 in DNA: TGTGCCAGCAGCTTAGCGGTGGTCGGGGCGGGAGGGCCCCAAGAGACCCAGTACTTC. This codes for CASSLAVVGAGGPQETQYF.

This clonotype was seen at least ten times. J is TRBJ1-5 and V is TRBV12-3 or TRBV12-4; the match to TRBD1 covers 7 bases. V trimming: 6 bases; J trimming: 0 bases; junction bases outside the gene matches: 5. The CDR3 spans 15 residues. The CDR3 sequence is CASSGDSNSNQPQHF. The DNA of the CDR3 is TGTGCCAGCAGCGGGGACAGTAATAGCAATCAGCCCCAGCATTTT.

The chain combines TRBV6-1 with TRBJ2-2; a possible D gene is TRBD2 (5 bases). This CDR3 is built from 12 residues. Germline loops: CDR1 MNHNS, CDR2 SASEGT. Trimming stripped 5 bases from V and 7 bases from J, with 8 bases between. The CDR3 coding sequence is TGTGCCAGCAGTCCCGGGAACGGGGAGCTGTTTTTT. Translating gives CASSPGNGELFF.

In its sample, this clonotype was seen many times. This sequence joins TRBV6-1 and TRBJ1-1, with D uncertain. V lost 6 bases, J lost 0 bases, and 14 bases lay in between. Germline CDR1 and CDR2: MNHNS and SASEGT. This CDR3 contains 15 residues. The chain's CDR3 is CASSSRRTMNTEAFF. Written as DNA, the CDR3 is TGTGCCAGCAGCAGTAGACGGACGATGAACACTGAAGCTTTCTTT.

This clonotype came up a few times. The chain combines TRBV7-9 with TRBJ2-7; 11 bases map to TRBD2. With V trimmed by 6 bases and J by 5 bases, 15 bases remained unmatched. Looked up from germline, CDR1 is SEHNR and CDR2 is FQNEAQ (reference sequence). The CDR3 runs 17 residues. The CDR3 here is CASSHPLAGGIGHEQYF. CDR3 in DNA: TGTGCCAGCAGTCATCCCCTAGCGGGAGGAATAGGCCACGAGCAGTACTTC.

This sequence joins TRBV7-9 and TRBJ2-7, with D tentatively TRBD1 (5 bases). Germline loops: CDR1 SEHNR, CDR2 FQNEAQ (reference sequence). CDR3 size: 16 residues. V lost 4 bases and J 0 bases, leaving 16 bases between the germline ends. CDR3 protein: CASSYAQGLSSYEQYF. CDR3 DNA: TGTGCCAGCAGCTACGCCCAGGGCCTGAGCTCCTACGAGCAGTACTTC.

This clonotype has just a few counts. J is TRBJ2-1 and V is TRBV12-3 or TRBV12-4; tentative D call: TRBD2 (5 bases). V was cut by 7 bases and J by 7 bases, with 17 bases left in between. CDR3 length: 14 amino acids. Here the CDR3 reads CASTSGPTGNEQFF. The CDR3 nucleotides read TGTGCCAGCACCTCGGGTCCAACGGGGAATGAGCAGTTCTTC.

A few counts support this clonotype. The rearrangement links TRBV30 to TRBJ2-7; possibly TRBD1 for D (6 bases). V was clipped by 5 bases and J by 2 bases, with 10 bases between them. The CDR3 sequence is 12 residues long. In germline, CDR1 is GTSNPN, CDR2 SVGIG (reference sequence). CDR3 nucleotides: TGTGCCTGGGGGGACATCGCCTACGAGCAGTACTTC. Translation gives CAWGDIAYEQYF.

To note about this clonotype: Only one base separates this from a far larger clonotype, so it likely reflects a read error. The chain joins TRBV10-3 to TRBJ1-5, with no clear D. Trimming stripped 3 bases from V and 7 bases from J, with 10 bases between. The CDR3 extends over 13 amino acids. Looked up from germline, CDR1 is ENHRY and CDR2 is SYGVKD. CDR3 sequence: CAISEAKGQPQHF. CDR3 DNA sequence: TGTGCCATCAGTGAAGCGAAAGGACAGCCCCAGCATTTT.

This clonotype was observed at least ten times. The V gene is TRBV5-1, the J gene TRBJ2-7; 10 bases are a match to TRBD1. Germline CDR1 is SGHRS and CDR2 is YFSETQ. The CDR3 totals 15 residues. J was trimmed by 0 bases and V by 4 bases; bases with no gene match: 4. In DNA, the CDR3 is TGCGCCAGCAGCCTCGGACAGGGGGACTCCTACGAGCAGTACTTC. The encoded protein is CASSLGQGDSYEQYF.

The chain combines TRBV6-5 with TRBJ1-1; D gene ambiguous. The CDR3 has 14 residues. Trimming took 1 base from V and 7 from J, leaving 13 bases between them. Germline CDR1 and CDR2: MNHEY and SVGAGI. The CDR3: CASSYYAGSDEAFF. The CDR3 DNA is TGTGCCAGCAGTTACTATGCGGGTAGTGATGAAGCTTTCTTT.